This T cell receptor beta chain was sequenced in a study of blood T cell repertoires in COVID-19. Clones were read by immunoSEQ multiplex PCR, and TCRdb kept only the in-frame ones, dropping some. In the table there are about 160,000 clones, around 84% of which are singletons. The CDR3 runs 15 residues. The V gene end was trimmed by 6 bases and the J gene end by 7 bases; junction bases not matched to a gene: 17. The germline V gene encodes CDR1 SQVTM and CDR2 ANQGSEA. The chain couples TRBV29-1 to TRBJ1-2; TRBD1 matches 7 bases. Sequenced material: peripheral blood. This clonotype was obtained from a woman aged 50 to 65 with COVID-19, enrolled during active disease. The CDR3 sequence is CSVDNRGRLLGGYTF. The CDR3 DNA is TGCAGCGTCGATAACAGGGGCCGCCTTTTGGGTGGCTACACCTTC.